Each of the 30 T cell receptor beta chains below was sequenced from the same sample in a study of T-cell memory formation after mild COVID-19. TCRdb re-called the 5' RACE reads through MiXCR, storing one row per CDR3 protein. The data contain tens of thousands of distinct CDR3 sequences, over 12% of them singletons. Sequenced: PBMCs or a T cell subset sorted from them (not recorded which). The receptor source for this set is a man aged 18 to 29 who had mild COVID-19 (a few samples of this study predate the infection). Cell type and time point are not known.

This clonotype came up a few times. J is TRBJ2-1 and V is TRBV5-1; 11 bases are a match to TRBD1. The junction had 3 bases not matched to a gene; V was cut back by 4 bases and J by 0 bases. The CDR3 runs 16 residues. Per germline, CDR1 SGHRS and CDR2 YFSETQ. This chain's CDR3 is CASSPGTGGSYNEQFF. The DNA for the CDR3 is TGCGCCAGCAGCCCCGGGACAGGGGGCTCCTACAATGAGCAGTTCTTC.

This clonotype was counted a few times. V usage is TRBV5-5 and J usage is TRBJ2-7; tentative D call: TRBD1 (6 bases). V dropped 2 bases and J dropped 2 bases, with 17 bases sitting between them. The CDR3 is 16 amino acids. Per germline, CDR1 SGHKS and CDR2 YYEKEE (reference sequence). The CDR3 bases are TGTGCCAGCAGCTTAATGTCAGGGGCCCAAGCCTACGAGCAGTACTTC. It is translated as CASSLMSGAQAYEQYF.

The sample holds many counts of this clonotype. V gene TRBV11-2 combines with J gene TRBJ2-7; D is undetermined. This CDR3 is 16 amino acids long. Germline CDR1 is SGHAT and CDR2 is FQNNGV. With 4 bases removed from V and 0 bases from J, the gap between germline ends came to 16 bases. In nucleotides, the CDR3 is TGTGCCAGCAGCTCCCTCGCTGGCGTGAGCTCCTACGAGCAGTACTTC. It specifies CASSSLAGVSSYEQYF.

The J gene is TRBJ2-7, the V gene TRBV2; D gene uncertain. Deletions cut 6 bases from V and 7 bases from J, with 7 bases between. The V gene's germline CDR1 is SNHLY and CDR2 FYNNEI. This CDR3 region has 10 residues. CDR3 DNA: TGTGCCAGCAGGGGGTTTGAGCAGTACGTC. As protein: CASRGFEQYV.

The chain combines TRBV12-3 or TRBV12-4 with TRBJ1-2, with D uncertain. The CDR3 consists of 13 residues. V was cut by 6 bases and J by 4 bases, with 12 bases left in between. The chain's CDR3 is CASSQTRAYGYTF. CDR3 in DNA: TGTGCCAGCAGCCAAACCCGGGCCTATGGCTACACCTTC.

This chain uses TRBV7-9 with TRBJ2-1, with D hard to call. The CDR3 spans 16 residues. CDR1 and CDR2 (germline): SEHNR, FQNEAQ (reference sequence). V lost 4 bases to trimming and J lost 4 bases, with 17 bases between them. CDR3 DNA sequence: TGTGCCAGCAGCTGGCGAGATCCCCTTCCTTACAATGAGCAGTTCTTC. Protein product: CASSWRDPLPYNEQFF. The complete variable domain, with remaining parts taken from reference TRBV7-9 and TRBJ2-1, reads DTGVSQNPRHKITKRGQNVTFRCDPISEHNRLYWYRQTLGQGPEFLTYFQNEAQLEKSRLLSDRFSAERPKGSFSTLEIQRTEQGDSAMYLCASSWRDPLPYNEQFFGPGTRLTVL.

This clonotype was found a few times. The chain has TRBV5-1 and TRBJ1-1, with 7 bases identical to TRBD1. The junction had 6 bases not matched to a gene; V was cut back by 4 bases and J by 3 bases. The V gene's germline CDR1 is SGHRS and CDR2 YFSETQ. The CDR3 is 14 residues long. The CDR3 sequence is CASSPEGAYTEAFF. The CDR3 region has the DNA TGCGCCAGCAGCCCCGAGGGGGCGTACACTGAAGCTTTCTTT.

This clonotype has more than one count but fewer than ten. The CDR3 region is CASRSRDRGADTQYF. The CDR3 DNA follows: TGTGCCAGCAGGTCCCGGGACAGGGGCGCAGATACGCAGTATTTT. The chain carries TRBV12-3 or TRBV12-4 and TRBJ2-3; 10 bases match TRBD1. The CDR3 totals 15 residues. V was clipped by 6 bases and J by 4 bases; unmatched bases: 7.

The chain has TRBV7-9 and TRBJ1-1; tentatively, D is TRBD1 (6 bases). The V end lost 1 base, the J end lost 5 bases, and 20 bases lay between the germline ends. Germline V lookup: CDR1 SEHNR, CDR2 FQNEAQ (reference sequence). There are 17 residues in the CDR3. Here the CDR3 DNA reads TGTGCCAGCAGCTTAGTAGGGGGGGTTCAGGTTCGGACTGAAGCTTTCTTT. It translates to CASSLVGGVQVRTEAFF. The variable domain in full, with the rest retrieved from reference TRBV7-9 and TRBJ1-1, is DTGVSQNPRHKITKRGQNVTFRCDPISEHNRLYWYRQTLGQGPEFLTYFQNEAQLEKSRLLSDRFSAERPKGSFSTLEIQRTEQGDSAMYLCASSLVGGVQVRTEAFFGQGTRLTVV.

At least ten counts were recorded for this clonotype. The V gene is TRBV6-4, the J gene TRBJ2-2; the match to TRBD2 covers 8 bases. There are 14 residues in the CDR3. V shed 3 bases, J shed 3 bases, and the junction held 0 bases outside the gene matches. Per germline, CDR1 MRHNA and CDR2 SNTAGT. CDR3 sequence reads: CASSERGDTGELFF. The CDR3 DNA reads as TGTGCCAGCAGTGAGCGGGGGGACACCGGGGAGCTGTTTTTT.

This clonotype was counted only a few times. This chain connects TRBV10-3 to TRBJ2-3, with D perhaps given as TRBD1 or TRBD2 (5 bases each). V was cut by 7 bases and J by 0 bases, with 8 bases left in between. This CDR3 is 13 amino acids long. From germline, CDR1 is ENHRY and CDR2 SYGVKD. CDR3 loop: CAIMGVSTDTQYF. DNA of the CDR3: TGTGCCATCATGGGGGTAAGCACAGATACGCAGTATTTT.

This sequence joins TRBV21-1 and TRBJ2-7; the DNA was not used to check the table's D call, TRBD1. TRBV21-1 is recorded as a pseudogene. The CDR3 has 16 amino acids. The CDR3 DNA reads TGTGCCAGCAGCAAGAACTCGGGACAGGGGCCTAGGGAGCAGTACTTC. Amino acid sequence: CASSKNSGQGPREQYF.

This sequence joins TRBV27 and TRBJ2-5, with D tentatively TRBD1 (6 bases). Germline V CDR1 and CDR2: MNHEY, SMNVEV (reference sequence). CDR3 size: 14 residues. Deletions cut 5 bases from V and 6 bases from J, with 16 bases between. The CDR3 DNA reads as TGTGCCAGCAGTCACGACAGAGGGGGAAAGACCCAGTACTTC. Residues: CASSHDRGGKTQYF.

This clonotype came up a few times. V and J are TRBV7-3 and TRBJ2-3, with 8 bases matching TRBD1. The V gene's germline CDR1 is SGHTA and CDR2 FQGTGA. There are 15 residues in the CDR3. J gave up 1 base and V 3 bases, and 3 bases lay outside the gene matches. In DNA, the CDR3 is TGTGCCAGCAGCTTTGGGACAGGAGGCACAGATACGCAGTATTTT. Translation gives CASSFGTGGTDTQYF.

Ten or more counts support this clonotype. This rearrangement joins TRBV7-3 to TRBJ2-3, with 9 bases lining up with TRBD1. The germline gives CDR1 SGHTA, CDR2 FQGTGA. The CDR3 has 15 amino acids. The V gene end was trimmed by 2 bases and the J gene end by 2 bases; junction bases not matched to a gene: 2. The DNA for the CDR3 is TGTGCCAGCAGCTTATGGGACAGGGACACAGATACGCAGTATTTT. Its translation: CASSLWDRDTDTQYF.

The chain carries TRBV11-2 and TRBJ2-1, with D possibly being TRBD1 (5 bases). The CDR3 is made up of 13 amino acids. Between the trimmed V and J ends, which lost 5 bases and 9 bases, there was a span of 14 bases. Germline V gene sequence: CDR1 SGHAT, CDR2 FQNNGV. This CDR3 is CASSLTPGFEQFF. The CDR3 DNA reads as TGTGCCAGCAGCCTCACACCAGGGTTTGAGCAGTTCTTC.

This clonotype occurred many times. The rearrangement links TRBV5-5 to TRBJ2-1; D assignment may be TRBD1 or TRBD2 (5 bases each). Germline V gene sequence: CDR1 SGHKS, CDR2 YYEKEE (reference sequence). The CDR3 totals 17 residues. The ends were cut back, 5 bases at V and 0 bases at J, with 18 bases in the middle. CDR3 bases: TGTGCCAGCAGGGCGACCACTAGGACAAGCTCCTACAATGAGCAGTTCTTC. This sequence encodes CASRATTRTSSYNEQFF.

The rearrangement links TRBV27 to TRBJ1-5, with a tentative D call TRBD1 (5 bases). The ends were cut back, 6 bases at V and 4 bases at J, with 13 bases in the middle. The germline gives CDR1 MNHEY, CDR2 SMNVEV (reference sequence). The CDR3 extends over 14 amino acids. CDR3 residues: CASSPGGGNQPQHF. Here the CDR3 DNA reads TGTGCCAGCAGCCCCGGGGGAGGGAATCAGCCCCAGCATTTT.

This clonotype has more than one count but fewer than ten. The CDR3 bases are TGTGCCAGCTCACTTGGGACGGGCCCCTATGGCTACACCTTC. It is translated as CASSLGTGPYGYTF. This chain uses TRBV18 with TRBJ1-2; D possibly corresponds to TRBD1 (5 bases). Trimming left V 4 bases short and J 4 bases short, with 13 bases between. CDR1 is KGHSH, CDR2 LQKENI, per germline. This CDR3 has 14 residues.

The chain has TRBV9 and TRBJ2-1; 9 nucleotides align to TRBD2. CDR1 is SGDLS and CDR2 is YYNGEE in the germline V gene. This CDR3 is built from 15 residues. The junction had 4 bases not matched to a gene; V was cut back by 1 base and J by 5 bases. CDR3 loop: CASSVLAGPNNEQFF. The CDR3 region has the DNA TGTGCCAGCAGCGTACTAGCGGGGCCTAACAATGAGCAGTTCTTC.

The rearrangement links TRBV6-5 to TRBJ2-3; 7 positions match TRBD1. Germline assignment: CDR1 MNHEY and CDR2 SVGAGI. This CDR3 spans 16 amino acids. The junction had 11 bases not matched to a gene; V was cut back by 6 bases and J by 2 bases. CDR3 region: CASSPTGSIVTDTQYF. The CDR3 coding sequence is TGTGCCAGCAGCCCGACAGGGAGTATAGTCACAGATACGCAGTATTTT.

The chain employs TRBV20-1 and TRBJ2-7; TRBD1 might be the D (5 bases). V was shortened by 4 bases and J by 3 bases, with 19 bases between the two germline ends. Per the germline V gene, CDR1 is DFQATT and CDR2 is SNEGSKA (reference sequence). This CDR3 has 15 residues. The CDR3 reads CSAKEKGRQIYEQYF. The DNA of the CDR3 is TGCAGTGCTAAAGAAAAGGGGCGGCAGATCTACGAGCAGTACTTC.

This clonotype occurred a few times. CDR3 nucleotides: TGCGCCAGCAGCCAGAGGACAGGGGGCAGCTCCTACGAGCAGTACTTC. Residues: CASSQRTGGSSYEQYF. The rearrangement joins TRBV4-1 to TRBJ2-7, with 11 bases aligning to TRBD1. Germline lookup yields CDR1 MGHRA and CDR2 YSYEKL. The junction had 4 bases not matched to a gene; V was cut back by 3 bases and J by 0 bases. This CDR3 comprises 16 residues.

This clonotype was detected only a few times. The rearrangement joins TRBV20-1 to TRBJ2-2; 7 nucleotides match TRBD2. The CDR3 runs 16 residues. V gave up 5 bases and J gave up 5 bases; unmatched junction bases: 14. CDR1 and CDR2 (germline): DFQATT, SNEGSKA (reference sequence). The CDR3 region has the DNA TGCAGTGCTGGGAGCGGGGACGCTACAATTACCGGGGAGCTGTTTTTT. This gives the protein CSAGSGDATITGELFF.

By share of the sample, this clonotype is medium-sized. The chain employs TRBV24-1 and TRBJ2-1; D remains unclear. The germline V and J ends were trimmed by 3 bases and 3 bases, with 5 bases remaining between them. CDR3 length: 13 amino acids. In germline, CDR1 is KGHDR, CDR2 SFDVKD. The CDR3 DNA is TGTGCCACCAGTGATCGTCTCTACAATGAGCAGTTCTTC. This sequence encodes CATSDRLYNEQFF.

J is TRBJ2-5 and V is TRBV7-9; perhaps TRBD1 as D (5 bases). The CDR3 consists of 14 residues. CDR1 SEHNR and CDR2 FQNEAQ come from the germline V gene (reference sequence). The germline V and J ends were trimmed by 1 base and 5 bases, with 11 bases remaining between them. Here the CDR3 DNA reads TGTGCCAGCAGCTTAGTGCGACAGTCGGAGACCCAGTACTTC. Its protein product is CASSLVRQSETQYF.

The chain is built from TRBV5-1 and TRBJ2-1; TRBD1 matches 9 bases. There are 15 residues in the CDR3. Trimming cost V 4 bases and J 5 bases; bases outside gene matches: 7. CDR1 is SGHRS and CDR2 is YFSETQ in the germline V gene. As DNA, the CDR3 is TGCGCCAGCAGCCCCCCGGGACAGGGCCACAATGAGCAGTTCTTC. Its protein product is CASSPPGQGHNEQFF. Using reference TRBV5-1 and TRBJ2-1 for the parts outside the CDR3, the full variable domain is KAGVTQTPRYLIKTRGQQVTLSCSPISGHRSVSWYQQTPGQGLQFLFEYFSETQRNKGNFPGRFSGRQFSNSRSEMNVSTLELGDSALYLCASSPPGQGHNEQFFGPGTRLTVL.

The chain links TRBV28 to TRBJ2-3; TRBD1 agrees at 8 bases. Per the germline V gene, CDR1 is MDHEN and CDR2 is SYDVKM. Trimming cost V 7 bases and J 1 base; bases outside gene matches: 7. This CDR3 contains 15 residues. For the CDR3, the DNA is TGTGCCAGCACCTATACCAGGGGGCGCACAGATACGCAGTATTTT. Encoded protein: CASTYTRGRTDTQYF.

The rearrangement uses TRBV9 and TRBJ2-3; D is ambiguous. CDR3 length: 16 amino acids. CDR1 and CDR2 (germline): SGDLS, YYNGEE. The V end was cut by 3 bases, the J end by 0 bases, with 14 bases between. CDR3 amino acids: CASSAQRNPSTDTQYF. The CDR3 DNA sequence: TGTGCCAGCAGCGCCCAGCGTAACCCTAGCACAGATACGCAGTATTTT.

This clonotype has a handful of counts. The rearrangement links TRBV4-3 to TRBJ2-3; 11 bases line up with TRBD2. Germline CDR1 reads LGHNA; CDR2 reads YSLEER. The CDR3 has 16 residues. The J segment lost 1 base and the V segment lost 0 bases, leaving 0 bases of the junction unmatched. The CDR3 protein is CASSQDSGGGTDTQYF. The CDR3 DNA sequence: TGCGCCAGCAGCCAAGATAGCGGGGGGGGCACAGATACGCAGTATTTT.